This T cell receptor beta chain was sequenced during a study of T cell responses to AZD1222 COVID-19 vaccine. Study-level points and caveats: No day 14 peak samples; only post-peak repertoires were characterized.

Comments on this clone: Its antigen is as yet unknown.

The CDR3 length is 14 residues. CDR1 is LGHDT and CDR2 is YNNKEL in the germline V gene (reference sequence). The germline V and J ends were trimmed by 0 bases and 2 bases, with 7 bases remaining between them. Profiled with immunoSEQ multiplex PCR; TCRdb holds only in-frame clones, not every one. This table has approximately 170,000 clones, approximately 95% appearing once. The input for sequencing was peripheral blood, taken on day 0 of AZD1222 vaccination. This TCR was recovered from an adult in good health. The chain couples TRBV3-1 (or the pseudogene TRBV3-2) to TRBJ1-2, with no clear D. The CDR3 protein is CASSQESGNYGYTF. CDR3 nucleotide sequence: TGTGCCAGCAGCCAAGAATCAGGAAACTATGGCTACACCTTC.